This T cell receptor (beta chain) derives from a study of neurological immune-mediated disorders. A total of 2 million PBMCs stored at -80 degrees C provided the unsorted libraries. MiXCR, applied by TCRdb to the 5' RACE reads, yields one record per CDR3 protein. The sample consists of about 46,000 distinct CDR3 sequences, just over 3% of them appearing once. This clonotype has a count of ten or more. Its target is not known. CDR3 length: 16 amino acids. The V end lost 4 bases, the J end lost 2 bases, and 15 bases lay between the germline ends. Germline CDR1 KGHDR, CDR2 SFDVKD. Notes on the study in general: None of the CDR3 amino acid sequences in expanded clones turned up in more than one subject, which points to private repertoires in all groups. The multiple sclerosis repertoire cluster was associated with no clinical or MRI feature.

This rearrangement joins TRBV24-1 to TRBJ2-3, with TRBD2 as a possible D gene (6 bases). The source of this sequence is a woman aged 50 to 65 with multiple sclerosis. The sequenced sample consisted of PBMCs. CDR3 nucleotides: TGTGCCACCAGTGACTCAGTTCGGGAGTACACAGATACGCAGTATTTT. As protein: CATSDSVREYTDTQYF.